The next 25 T cell receptor beta chains were all read from a single sample in a study of T cells in Graves' hyperthyroidism and ophthalmopathy. The source material, RNA transcripts, was used to amplify TCR beta CDR3 regions. During a first-round RT-PCR of the TCR CDR3, the HTBI primer set was used. TCRdb called the multiplex PCR reads again in MiXCR, with one record for every CDR3 protein. The sample contains hundreds of thousands of distinct CDR3 sequences, roughly 14% of which appear only once. Specimen: blood. These receptors originate from a woman aged 40 to 50 with Graves' ophthalmopathy.

This clonotype was detected many times. V usage is TRBV7-2 and J usage is TRBJ2-5, with TRBD2 matching over 14 bases. Germline assignment: CDR1 SGHTA and CDR2 FQGNSA. After removal of 5 bases from V and 4 bases from J, the junction contained 3 bases not matched to a gene. The CDR3 runs 15 residues. The CDR3 loop reads CASSGTSGRRETQYF. CDR3 DNA: TGTGCCAGCAGCGGGACTAGCGGGAGACGAGAGACCCAGTACTTC.

Only a few counts were recorded for this clonotype. V usage is TRBV28 and J usage is TRBJ1-5; 7 bases agree with TRBD1. After removal of 10 bases from V and 4 bases from J, the junction contained 7 bases not matched to a gene. CDR3 length equals 13 residues. Germline V gene lookup returns CDR1 MDHEN and CDR2 SYDVKM. The CDR3 DNA sequence: TGTGCCAATCGCGCAGGGGGAAATCAGCCCCAGCATTTT. Its protein product is CANRAGGNQPQHF.

This clonotype was observed many times. The chain links TRBV11-2 to TRBJ2-7, with unresolved D. The CDR3 has 16 amino acids. The germline gives CDR1 SGHAT, CDR2 FQNNGV. With 9 bases removed from V and 2 bases from J, the gap between germline ends came to 23 bases. CDR3 region: CASHKTPSSSAYEQYF. Here the CDR3 DNA reads TGTGCCAGTCATAAAACTCCAAGTTCGAGCGCCTACGAGCAGTACTTC.

V usage is TRBV5-1 and J usage is TRBJ2-2; 11 bases map to TRBD2. The CDR3 sequence is 16 residues long. Germline V gene sequence: CDR1 SGHRS, CDR2 YFSETQ. The J segment lost 6 bases and the V segment lost 5 bases, leaving 9 bases of the junction unmatched. The CDR3 is CASRPLLAGDSGELFF. DNA for the CDR3: TGCGCCAGCAGGCCACTACTAGCGGGAGATTCCGGGGAGCTGTTTTTT.

The chain has TRBV12-5 and TRBJ1-1; the match to TRBD1 covers 8 bases. The CDR3 has 13 amino acids. V shed 2 bases, J shed 9 bases, and the junction held 5 bases outside the gene matches. Germline V gene data show CDR1 as LGHNT and CDR2 as FRNRAP. CDR3 sequence reads: CASGLFWTGKAFF. The CDR3 nucleotides read TGTGCTAGTGGTTTGTTCTGGACAGGGAAAGCTTTCTTT.

This chain joins TRBV3-1 and TRBJ2-2, with 7 bases matching TRBD1. Trimming removed 0 bases from V and 5 bases from J; junction bases left unmatched: 9. CDR3 length: 17 amino acids. Germline-derived CDR1 and CDR2 are LGHDT and YNNKEL (reference sequence). CDR3 in DNA: TGTGCCAGCAGCCAAGAAGGAACGACAGGGTGGACCGGGGAGCTGTTTTTT. Its protein product is CASSQEGTTGWTGELFF.

The chain uses TRBV6-5 and TRBJ1-5; 9 nucleotides line up with TRBD1. CDR1 is MNHEY and CDR2 is SVGAGI in the germline V gene. The CDR3 contains 15 residues. V was clipped by 4 bases and J by 2 bases; unmatched bases: 3. In nucleotides, the CDR3 is TGTGCCAGCAGTTCACAGGGGGCTGGCAATCAGCCCCAGCATTTT. Translation gives CASSSQGAGNQPQHF.

This clonotype was seen repeatedly, ten times or more. The genes are TRBV19 and TRBJ2-5; D call uncertain. V was shortened by 7 bases and J by 5 bases, with 14 bases between the two germline ends. Germline V lookup: CDR1 LNHDA, CDR2 SQIVND (reference sequence). The CDR3 runs to 13 residues. The CDR3 DNA reads TGTGCCAGTACCCGGGCTGTCGGGGAGACCCAGTACTTC. It encodes CASTRAVGETQYF.

This clonotype was seen only a few times. V gene TRBV29-1 combines with J gene TRBJ2-2; no definite D call. This CDR3 comprises 13 residues. V dropped 4 bases and J dropped 0 bases, with 6 bases sitting between them. In germline, CDR1 is SQVTM, CDR2 ANQGSEA. The CDR3 region is CSVGLTNTGELFF. The CDR3 coding sequence is TGCAGCGTTGGGCTCACGAACACCGGGGAGCTGTTTTTT.

In this sample, this clonotype turned up many times. The rearrangement uses TRBV6-5 and TRBJ2-2, with TRBD2 matching 12 bases. Germline V gene lookup returns CDR1 MNHEY and CDR2 SVGAGI. The CDR3 sequence is 15 residues long. The ends lost 6 bases at V and 6 bases at J; junction bases unmatched: 5. CDR3 protein: CASRRASGRAGELFF. The CDR3 coding sequence is TGTGCCAGCAGGAGGGCTAGCGGGAGGGCCGGGGAGCTGTTTTTT.

Ten or more counts support this clonotype. V usage is TRBV28 and J usage is TRBJ2-6; 7 bases fit TRBD1. Unmatched junction bases numbered 4, after V lost 2 bases and J lost 3 bases. The CDR3 length is 16 residues. The germline CDR1 and CDR2 sequences are MDHEN and SYDVKM. The CDR3 is CASSLTGESGANVLTF. The DNA of the CDR3 is TGTGCCAGCAGTTTAACAGGGGAAAGTGGGGCCAACGTCCTGACTTTC.

This clonotype was observed many times. This chain links TRBV5-1 with TRBJ2-7, with unresolved D. The CDR3 runs to 12 residues. In germline, CDR1 is SGHRS, CDR2 YFSETQ. The germline V and J ends were trimmed by 5 bases and 7 bases, with 13 bases remaining between them. The CDR3 DNA follows: TGCGCCAGCAGGAAGAACGGTTGGGAGCAGTACTTC. This encodes CASRKNGWEQYF.

This clonotype was seen at least ten times. The chain uses TRBV20-1 and TRBJ2-7; D gene ambiguous. From germline, CDR1 is DFQATT and CDR2 SNEGSKA (reference sequence). V dropped 6 bases and J dropped 2 bases, with 8 bases sitting between them. This CDR3 is 11 amino acids long. This CDR3 is CSARTAYEQYF. The CDR3 nucleotides are TGCAGTGCCAGAACGGCCTACGAGCAGTACTTC.

The gene calls are TRBV7-2 and TRBJ1-5; D gene uncertain. V was cut by 2 bases and J by 7 bases, with 12 bases left in between. This CDR3 comprises 14 residues. CDR1 SGHTA and CDR2 FQGNSA come from the germline V gene. Here the CDR3 reads CASSLSSGKQPQHF. CDR3 DNA: TGTGCCAGCAGCTTAAGTTCGGGAAAACAGCCCCAGCATTTT.

Ten or more counts support this clonotype. The chain joins TRBV27 to TRBJ2-7, with a possible D match to TRBD1 (6 bases). CDR3 length: 15 residues. Germline V lookup: CDR1 MNHEY, CDR2 SMNVEV (reference sequence). Trimming cost V 0 bases and J 2 bases, with 11 bases left between them. DNA for the CDR3: TGTGCCAGCAGTTTATCGGCAGGGGCTACCTACGAGCAGTACTTC. Residues: CASSLSAGATYEQYF.

V gene TRBV25-1 combines with J gene TRBJ2-7; possibly TRBD2 for D (6 bases). Germline V gene lookup returns CDR1 MGHDK and CDR2 SYGVNS. The CDR3 sequence is 14 residues long. Trimming stripped 4 bases from V and 5 bases from J, with 15 bases between. The CDR3 spells CASSVTRGGHEQYF. CDR3 in DNA: TGTGCCAGCAGTGTCACGCGGGGCGGACACGAGCAGTACTTC.

This clonotype was counted ten times or more. This chain uses TRBV28 with TRBJ2-5, with D perhaps matching TRBD1 (6 bases). This CDR3 region has 14 residues. Trimming stripped 6 bases from V and 2 bases from J, with 13 bases between. Germline V gene lookup returns CDR1 MDHEN and CDR2 SYDVKM. The CDR3 is CASSPEQGQETQYF. CDR3 DNA sequence: TGTGCCAGCAGCCCTGAGCAGGGGCAAGAGACCCAGTACTTC.

This clonotype was recorded many times. The rearrangement uses TRBV12-3 or TRBV12-4 and TRBJ2-5; 8 bases are shared with TRBD1. Unmatched junction bases numbered 7, after V lost 6 bases and J lost 1 base. The CDR3 runs 15 residues. As DNA, the CDR3 is TGTGCCAGCAGCCCTAGGGACAGGAGCCAAGAGACCCAGTACTTC. It encodes CASSPRDRSQETQYF.

This clonotype occurred many times. The chain employs TRBV4-1 and TRBJ2-7, with 11 bases matching TRBD2. This CDR3 has 14 residues. Trimming removed 2 bases from V and 3 bases from J; junction bases left unmatched: 0. CDR1 is MGHRA, CDR2 YSYEKL, per germline. The CDR3 loop is CASSQLAGGYEQYF. The DNA of the CDR3 is TGCGCCAGCAGCCAACTAGCGGGGGGCTACGAGCAGTACTTC.

This clonotype came up many times. The gene calls are TRBV7-6 and TRBJ2-7, with a tentative D call TRBD2 (5 bases). The germline V gene has CDR1 SGHVS and CDR2 FNYEAQ. The CDR3 totals 16 residues. V gave up 5 bases and J gave up 2 bases, with 19 bases separating them. CDR3 bases: TGTGCCAGCAGCCTCGGGATGGGGTCGACGACCTACGAGCAGTACTTC. Translation gives CASSLGMGSTTYEQYF.

This clonotype was seen ten or more times. The rearrangement uses TRBV2 and TRBJ2-2, with D perhaps given as TRBD1 or TRBD2 (6 bases each). Germline V gene sequence: CDR1 SNHLY, CDR2 FYNNEI. V dropped 8 bases and J dropped 7 bases, with 11 bases sitting between them. This CDR3 is 12 amino acids long. DNA for the CDR3: TGTGCCAGCCAAGGGGGGATCGGGGAGCTGTTTTTT. Protein: CASQGGIGELFF.

This clonotype was seen many times. The chain carries TRBV19 and TRBJ1-1, with D uncertain. In germline, CDR1 is LNHDA, CDR2 SQIVND (reference sequence). V gave up 3 bases and J gave up 7 bases, with 21 bases separating them. This CDR3 has 16 residues. CDR3 nucleotide sequence: TGTGCCAGTAGTATCTCGGGCGCGGCTACGGGGATTGAAGCTTTCTTT. It is translated as CASSISGAATGIEAFF.

This clonotype showed up many times. The J gene is TRBJ2-7, the V gene TRBV6-5, with D possibly being TRBD2 (6 bases). Per the germline V gene, CDR1 is MNHEY and CDR2 is SVGAGI. This CDR3 has 15 amino acids. V lost 2 bases to trimming and J lost 3 bases, with 14 bases between them. For the CDR3, the DNA is TGTGCCAGCAGTTACGGCGGGATAAACTTCTACGAGCAGTACTTC. It yields the protein CASSYGGINFYEQYF.

This clonotype was recorded many times. V and J are TRBV12-5 and TRBJ1-2; tentative D call: TRBD1 (5 bases). CDR3 length equals 15 residues. Germline CDR1 is LGHNT and CDR2 is FRNRAP. The V end was cut by 5 bases, the J end by 5 bases, with 18 bases between. In DNA, the CDR3 is TGTGCTAGTGGTACAACTTTGACAGAGCGGTATGGCTACACCTTC. Translation gives CASGTTLTERYGYTF.

This clonotype was recorded at least ten times. The chain joins TRBV3-1 to TRBJ2-7; D is possibly TRBD1 (6 bases). Germline lookup yields CDR1 LGHDT and CDR2 YNNKEL (reference sequence). The V gene lost 4 bases and the J gene lost 3 bases, with 10 bases spanning the gap. The CDR3 loop spans 13 amino acids. Written as DNA, the CDR3 is TGTGCCAGCAGCCGCCCGGGACACTACGAGCAGTACTTC. This sequence encodes CASSRPGHYEQYF.